The T cell receptor (beta chain) under discussion was sequenced for a study of blood T cell repertoires in COVID-19. Overall study context: The samples span acute and convalescent COVID-19 from the United States, Italy and Spain. PBMCs, B-cell-depleted T cells, or T cells were the source of the cDNA or gDNA that made up the material.

Per the study methods: Amplified reference gene primers provided the basis for estimating nucleated cell counts. Generated by immunoSEQ multiplex PCR, the TCRdb table keeps only in-frame clones and is missing some. Clone size and the V and J calls come from that table; the DNA yielded D and trimming. The sample includes roughly 100,000 clones, roughly four fifths of them seen just once. The germline V and J ends were trimmed by 6 bases and 0 bases, with 7 bases remaining between them. The CDR3 loop spans 13 amino acids. Per germline, CDR1 KGHSH and CDR2 LQKENI. Material: peripheral blood. The clonotype was recovered from a woman aged 80 or over with acute or convalescent COVID-19. The chain joins TRBV18 to TRBJ2-3; D remains unclear. CDR3 nucleotide sequence: TGTGCCAGCTCCCTACCTAGCACAGATACGCAGTATTTT. Translating it yields CASSLPSTDTQYF.